Here is one T cell receptor (beta chain) with its context. Its antigen remains unidentified. Vbeta (60) and Jbeta (13) primers were used in the PCR. Using immunoSEQ multiplex PCR, the repertoire was profiled, and TCRdb retains in-frame clones only, with some absent. The data contain 170,000 or so clones, about four fifths of them seen just once; the ten biggest clones take up 1%. CDR1 and CDR2 (germline): MNHEY, SVGAGI. V was clipped by 6 bases and J by 4 bases; unmatched bases: 6. The CDR3 is 15 amino acids. This sample is part of a study of cytomegalovirus exposure and HLA in healthy donors. General study findings and limits: A few of the chains that were CMV-associated were confirmed in vitro to be specific for CMV antigens. A reported reduction in N-insertions relative to the roughly 610-donor mean was seen in an Asian-associated ancestry cluster in a later analysis. In a later analysis, HLA-associated TCR beta chains were more clonally expanded than equally common others. The analysis excluded some indistinguishable V segments, including TRBV6-2 and TRBV6-3.

The sequenced material came from PBMCs. The receptor was isolated from a woman in her 50s in good health and CMV-seropositive. The rearrangement uses TRBV6-5 and TRBJ1-1; 12 bases fit TRBD1. The CDR3 DNA reads TGTGCCAGCAGGGGGACAGGGGGCATGAGCACTGAAGCTTTCTTT. Translating gives CASRGTGGMSTEAFF.